This T cell receptor beta chain was retrieved from a study of OX40 agonist ivuxolimab in advanced cancers. Study background: An agonistic anti-OX40 (CD134) antibody, ivuxolimab, was used to treat the patients.

Turning to this clone: Its specificity is unknown. The junction shows a germline mismatch at one end, possibly a read error.

General study results and limits: Relative to CD4+ cells, CD8+ T cells on average had more expanded clones.

Germline values: CDR1 SGHAT, CDR2 FQNNGV. This CDR3 has 14 amino acids. This table comes from immunoSEQ multiplex PCR, and its TCRdb copy is limited to in-frame clones, with some not included. The repertoire holds 13,000 to 15,000 clones, 60% to 85% seen once, with approximately 15% in the top ten. The sequence came from an adult with an advanced solid tumor such as melanoma, head and neck, liver or kidney cancer. Sequencing used CD4+ or CD8+ T cells sorted from blood, obtained in a trial of the OX40 agonist ivuxolimab. This chain joins TRBV11-2 and TRBJ2-1; no clear D. Here the CDR3 reads CASNLGPSYNEQFF. The CDR3 bases are TGTGCCAGCAACTTAGGCCCTAGCTACAATGAGCAGTTCTTC.